These 5 T cell receptor beta chains were all obtained from the same sample, sequenced in a study of blood T cells in healthy people across ages. Primers used in a second PCR of roughly 7 to 11 cycles were a sample-barcoded 5' primer and a J-beta primer mix. TCRdb recomputed calls from the 5' RACE reads with MiXCR, one row per CDR3 protein. The sample has around 1,800,000 distinct CDR3 sequences; about two fifths are singletons. The source material was blood. The receptors were gathered from a human donor in good health.

This clonotype was recorded a few times. The chain's CDR3 is CASSLDGGDPKQYF. CDR3 sequence (DNA): TGCGCCAGCAGCTTGGACGGAGGCGATCCCAAGCAGTACTTC. The chain carries TRBV5-1 and TRBJ2-7; TRBD2 might be the D (5 bases). V lost 0 bases and J lost 8, with 15 bases in between. Per germline, CDR1 SGHRS and CDR2 YFSETQ. The CDR3 consists of 14 residues.

The chain carries TRBV6-5 and TRBJ1-2, with a weak D call TRBD1 (5 bases). Per the germline V gene, CDR1 is MNHEY and CDR2 is SVGAGI. The CDR3 totals 13 residues. Trimming left V 3 bases short and J 11 bases short, with 16 bases between. This CDR3 is CASSYVVGGTYTF. In DNA form, the CDR3 reads TGTGCCAGCAGTTATGTGGTTGGGGGGACGTACACCTTC.

The chain has TRBV5-1 and TRBJ2-2, with D possibly called TRBD1 or TRBD2 (6 bases each). CDR1 and CDR2 (germline): SGHRS, YFSETQ. CDR3 length: 13 residues. V lost 5 bases, J lost 7 bases, and 12 bases lay in between. The chain's CDR3 is CASSPGDIGELFF. The CDR3 nucleotides read TGCGCCAGCAGTCCGGGGGACATCGGGGAGCTGTTTTTT.

J is TRBJ1-1 and V is TRBV6-2 or TRBV6-3; D remains ambiguous. The CDR3 spans 13 residues. V lost 1 base to trimming and J lost 7 bases, with 10 bases between them. In germline, CDR1 is MNHEY, CDR2 SVGEGT. The CDR3 loop is CASSYFSRGEAFF. The CDR3 DNA reads TGTGCCAGCAGTTACTTTAGTCGGGGTGAAGCTTTCTTT.

This rearrangement joins TRBV24-1 to TRBJ2-1, with TRBD1 matching over 7 bases. Trimming took 0 bases from V and 6 from J; bases not matched to a gene: 7. In germline, CDR1 is KGHDR, CDR2 SFDVKD. The CDR3 is 16 residues long. The CDR3 protein is CATSDLQRTGINEQFF. CDR3 bases: TGTGCCACCAGTGATTTGCAGAGGACAGGCATCAATGAGCAGTTCTTC.